Listed below are T cell receptor beta chains from one sample, sequenced in a study of T-cell reconstitution after alpha-beta-depleted transplantation in children. TCRdb reprocessed the PCR reads via MiXCR and lists one record per CDR3 protein. The table shows 450,000 to 700,000 distinct CDR3 sequences, with 25% to 30% occurring only once. The specimen comprised PBMCs, sampled before TCRalphabeta/CD19-depleted stem cell transplant. The source is a boy in the first two years of life with Wiskott-Aldrich syndrome, due to receive a stem cell transplant. Each CDR3 is given with its conserved first and last residue. Each record gives: CDR3 DNA, CDR3 protein, V gene, CDR3 length, clone size, D gene, J gene. The D gene is left open where the match is weak. Part of the rows lack a size; the others show once, few, many or a class for expanded clones.

CDR3nt: TGTGCCAGCAGTAATGTAGCGGAGCGGGCGAATGAGCAGTTCTTC
CDR3aa: CASSNVAERANEQFF
v_gene: TRBV27
len: 15
abundance: .
d_gene: .
j_gene: TRBJ2-1

CDR3nt: TGTGCCATCAGTCAGACTAGCGGGAAAAACACCGGGGAGCTGTTTTTT
CDR3aa: CAISQTSGKNTGELFF
v_gene: TRBV10-3
len: 16
abundance: .
d_gene: TRBD2
j_gene: TRBJ2-2

CDR3nt: TGTGCCAGCAGTCCTTCTGGGGCCAACGTCCTGACTTTC
CDR3aa: CASSPSGANVLTF
v_gene: TRBV27
len: 13
abundance: many
d_gene: .
j_gene: TRBJ2-6

CDR3nt: TGTGCCAGCAGACAGACCGGGACAGGGGCCAATCAGCCCCAGCATTTT
CDR3aa: CASRQTGTGANQPQHF
v_gene: TRBV6-1
len: 16
abundance: .
d_gene: TRBD1
j_gene: TRBJ1-5

CDR3nt: TGCAGTGCTAGACAAGGTTTGGACGAGCAGTACTTC
CDR3aa: CSARQGLDEQYF
v_gene: TRBV20-1
len: 12
abundance: .
d_gene: .
j_gene: TRBJ2-7

CDR3nt: TGTGCCAGCAGCTCGATGGACAGGGGAGAAAGTGGCTACACCTTC
CDR3aa: CASSSMDRGESGYTF
v_gene: TRBV5-6
len: 15
abundance: .
d_gene: TRBD1
j_gene: TRBJ1-2

CDR3nt: TGCGCCAGCAACCCTAGCGGGCCAGATACGCAGTATTTT
CDR3aa: CASNPSGPDTQYF
v_gene: TRBV5-1
len: 13
abundance: few
d_gene: TRBD2
j_gene: TRBJ2-3

CDR3nt: TGCGCCAGCAGTCGTCCCGGGACAGGGGAGGCGTATGGCTACACCTTC
CDR3aa: CASSRPGTGEAYGYTF
v_gene: TRBV4-1
len: 16
abundance: .
d_gene: TRBD1
j_gene: TRBJ1-2

CDR3nt: TGCGCCAGCAGGCAGGTTGCAACTAATGAAAAACTGTTTTTT
CDR3aa: CASRQVATNEKLFF
v_gene: TRBV10-2
len: 14
abundance: few
d_gene: .
j_gene: TRBJ1-4

CDR3nt: TGCAGTGCTAGTTGGACTAGCGTCACAGATACGCAGTATTTT
CDR3aa: CSASWTSVTDTQYF
v_gene: TRBV20-1
len: 14
abundance: .
d_gene: TRBD2
j_gene: TRBJ2-3

CDR3nt: TGCAGTGCCACCCAACTAGCGGGAACCTACAATGAGCAGTTCTTC
CDR3aa: CSATQLAGTYNEQFF
v_gene: TRBV20-1
len: 15
abundance: .
d_gene: TRBD2
j_gene: TRBJ2-1

CDR3nt: TGTGCCAGCAGTTACGAGGGAGGGGAGCCCACTGAAGCTTTCTTT
CDR3aa: CASSYEGGEPTEAFF
v_gene: TRBV6-5
len: 15
abundance: .
d_gene: .
j_gene: TRBJ1-1

CDR3nt: TGCAGTGCTAGGACGGGGAGAGCCACTGAAGCTTTCTTT
CDR3aa: CSARTGRATEAFF
v_gene: TRBV20-1
len: 13
abundance: .
d_gene: .
j_gene: TRBJ1-1